The clone carrying this TCR beta chain has more than one count but fewer than ten. Its antigen is still unknown. The sample comes from a study of identical twins. Study conclusions and caveats: Alpha sequences that were out-of-frame and twin-shared showed an excess of low generation probability. Conclusions were drawn cross-sectionally by statistical analysis, without following the same donors. Excess twin sharing in beta out-of-frame sequences was weaker.

The V end lost 0 bases, the J end lost 7 bases, and 11 bases lay between the germline ends. The CDR3 has 14 amino acids. The germline gives CDR1 MRHNA, CDR2 SNTAGT. Template switching (which added a universal primer site) was used, and cDNA carried unique molecular identifiers. TCRdb used MiXCR to reprocess the 5' RACE reads, holding one entry per CDR3 protein. Of approximately 240,000 distinct CDR3 sequences listed, over 12% were seen once; the top ten hold approximately 8.2%. The sequencing input was memory (CD45RO+) T cells sorted from blood. This clonotype originated in a woman between 18 and 29 years old in good health. The chain recombines TRBV6-4 with TRBJ2-3, with D tentatively TRBD2 (7 bases). The DNA of the CDR3 is TGTGCCAGCAGTGACTCGGGGGGGGCAAATACGCAGTATTTT. Its protein is CASSDSGGANTQYF.